These 30 T cell receptor beta chains share one sample of origin, sequenced in a study of cytomegalovirus exposure and HLA in healthy donors. Primers for the PCR totalled 60 Vbeta and 13 Jbeta. Here immunoSEQ multiplex PCR was the method, and the copy in TCRdb shows in-frame clones only, minus some. The repertoire has 150,000 to 200,000 clones, approximately 88% of them found once; the top ten carry about 0.25%. The sample was PBMCs. The source is a boy aged 5 to 17 in good health and CMV-seronegative.

Notes on this clone: Other nucleotide sequences from this sample produce the same CDR3. The rearrangement links TRBV7-8 to TRBJ1-4; 8 nucleotides match TRBD1. This CDR3 has 15 residues. Germline V gene data show CDR1 as SGHVS and CDR2 as FQNEAQ. V lost 1 base, J lost 4 bases, and 2 bases stayed unmatched. CDR3 residues: CASSLEGQGNEKLFF. The DNA of the CDR3 is TGTGCCAGCAGCTTAGAAGGACAGGGTAATGAAAAACTGTTTTTT. The complete variable domain, with remaining parts taken from reference TRBV7-8 and TRBJ1-4, reads GAGVSQSPRYKVAKRGQDVALRCDPISGHVSLFWYQQALGQGPEFLTYFQNEAQLDKSGLPSDRFFAERPEGSVSTLKIQRTQQEDSAVYLCASSLEGQGNEKLFFGSGTQLSVL.

The V call is TRBV30, the J call TRBJ2-6; possible D gene TRBD2, 5 bases. Trimming removed 2 bases from V and 2 bases from J, with 19 bases in between. The germline gives CDR1 GTSNPN, CDR2 SVGIG (reference sequence). This CDR3 is built from 18 residues. This CDR3 reads CAWSFRDGVVAGANVLTF. Here the CDR3 DNA reads TGTGCCTGGAGTTTTCGGGATGGGGTTGTAGCTGGGGCCAACGTCCTGACTTTC.

The rearrangement uses TRBV6-6 and TRBJ1-5; the D gene is possibly TRBD1 (6 bases). V was trimmed by 7 bases and J by 7 bases, leaving 8 bases between them. Germline V gives CDR1 MNHNY, CDR2 SVGAGI (reference sequence). The CDR3 extends over 11 amino acids. The CDR3 spells CASNQGQPQHF. The CDR3, as DNA: TGTGCCAGCAACCAGGGGCAGCCCCAGCATTTT.

The rearrangement uses TRBV2 and TRBJ1-5, with D maybe TRBD1 (5 bases). Trimming left V 7 bases short and J 3 bases short, with 19 bases between. The CDR3 extends over 16 amino acids. Germline V gene lookup returns CDR1 SNHLY and CDR2 FYNNEI. The CDR3 reads CASIPEGGANNQPQHF. CDR3 sequence (DNA): TGTGCCAGCATCCCCGAGGGAGGGGCGAACAATCAGCCCCAGCATTTT.

The J gene is TRBJ2-7, the V gene TRBV6-1; 9 positions agree with TRBD1. Unmatched junction bases numbered 8, after V lost 2 bases and J lost 6 bases. In germline, CDR1 is MNHNS, CDR2 SASEGT. The CDR3 length is 15 residues. CDR3 residues: CASSETWTGAVEQYF. CDR3 bases: TGTGCCAGCAGTGAAACCTGGACAGGGGCCGTCGAGCAGTACTTC.

The chain uses TRBV7-3 and TRBJ1-4, with unresolved D. Per the germline V gene, CDR1 is SGHTA and CDR2 is FQGTGA. The CDR3 totals 13 residues. Trimming removed 2 bases from V and 8 bases from J, with 9 bases in between. CDR3 protein: CASSLVPSEKLFF. DNA for the CDR3: TGTGCCAGCAGCTTAGTCCCATCAGAAAAACTGTTTTTT. Variable domain in full (rest from reference TRBV7-3 and TRBJ1-4): GAGVSQTPSNKVTEKGKYVELRCDPISGHTALYWYRQSLGQGPEFLIYFQGTGAADDSGLPNDRFFAVRPEGSVSTLKIQRTERGDSAVYLCASSLVPSEKLFFGSGTQLSVL.

The chain recombines TRBV30 with TRBJ2-2; 9 bases fit TRBD1. Germline trimming cut 0 bases from V and 7 bases from J; bases unmatched to any gene: 6. The CDR3 consists of 15 residues. In germline, CDR1 is GTSNPN, CDR2 SVGIG (reference sequence). For the CDR3, the DNA is TGTGCCTGGAGTGTTTTGGGACAGGGAGGCGGGGAGCTGTTTTTT. It yields the protein CAWSVLGQGGGELFF.

This sequence joins TRBV4-1 and TRBJ2-2, with a tentative D call TRBD2 (6 bases). The CDR3 runs 18 residues. Germline V gene lookup returns CDR1 MGHRA and CDR2 YSYEKL. V shed 1 base and J shed 5 bases, with 20 bases lying between them. This CDR3 is CASSQVKASGLGTGELFF. CDR3 sequence (DNA): TGCGCCAGCAGCCAAGTTAAGGCCAGCGGGTTGGGTACCGGGGAGCTGTTTTTT.

For the CDR3, the DNA is TGTGCCAGTAGGAAGGGGTCCACTGGAAACACCATATATTTT. This codes for CASRKGSTGNTIYF. V is TRBV19 and J is TRBJ1-3; D possibly corresponds to TRBD1 (5 bases). The CDR3 has 14 residues. Germline V gene lookup returns CDR1 LNHDA and CDR2 SQIVND (reference sequence). V was pared by 6 bases and J by 2 bases, with 11 bases between.

V and J are TRBV5-4 and TRBJ1-1, with 12 bases aligning to TRBD1. Germline values: CDR1 SGHNT, CDR2 YYREEE (reference sequence). The CDR3 extends over 18 amino acids. V shed 4 bases, J shed 0 bases, and the junction held 10 bases outside the gene matches. The CDR3 coding sequence is TGTGCCAGCAGCGGGGACAGGGGGCGAGGGTTGCTGAACACTGAAGCTTTCTTT. Protein: CASSGDRGRGLLNTEAFF.

This clone was counted a single time. The chain combines TRBV9 with TRBJ1-1; no clear D gene. Germline loops: CDR1 SGDLS, CDR2 YYNGEE. Trimming shortened V by 2 bases and J by 8 bases, and 7 bases separated the two germline ends. The CDR3 has 11 amino acids. The CDR3 sequence is CASSVFPEAFF. Here the CDR3 DNA reads TGTGCCAGCAGCGTTTTCCCAGAAGCTTTCTTT.

CDR3 sequence reads: CASSPRQPVYGYTF. The CDR3 DNA follows: TGCGCCAGCAGTCCGCGACAGCCAGTCTATGGCTACACCTTC. The rearrangement joins TRBV23-1 to TRBJ1-2, with D tentatively TRBD1 (5 bases). TRBV23-1 is an ORF, and what it does is uncertain. V was trimmed by 4 bases and J by 4 bases, leaving 13 bases between them. The CDR3 contains 14 residues.

The chain recombines TRBV30 with TRBJ1-2, with D possibly TRBD1 on 5 matching bases. Germline V CDR1 and CDR2: GTSNPN, SVGIG (reference sequence). V lost 8 bases and J lost 7, with 23 bases in between. The CDR3 runs 14 residues. CDR3: CALKDRDSGSGYTF. The DNA for the CDR3 is TGTGCCCTCAAAGACCGGGACTCCGGGTCTGGCTACACCTTC.

CDR3 sequence (DNA): TGTGCCAGCAGTACGTATCACAGGGACTCCTACGAGCAGTACTTC. It translates to CASSTYHRDSYEQYF. The chain employs TRBV27 and TRBJ2-7; perhaps TRBD1 as D (6 bases). CDR3 length: 15 residues. Trimming stripped 5 bases from V and 0 bases from J, with 14 bases between. CDR1 is MNHEY, CDR2 SMNVEV, per germline (reference sequence).

V and J are TRBV14 and TRBJ2-7, with a tentative D call TRBD2 (5 bases). V lost 4 bases and J 1 base, leaving 14 bases between the germline ends. Germline V gives CDR1 SGHDN, CDR2 FVKESK. The CDR3 runs 15 residues. DNA for the CDR3: TGTGCCAGCAGCCCTGTCGGGATTCGGTCCTACGAGCAGTACTTC. Its translation is CASSPVGIRSYEQYF. The complete variable domain, with remaining parts taken from reference TRBV14 and TRBJ2-7, reads EAGVTQFPSHSVIEKGQTVTLRCDPISGHDNLYWYRRVMGKEIKFLLHFVKESKQDESGMPNNRFLAERTGGTYSTLKVQPAELEDSGVYFCASSPVGIRSYEQYFGPGTRLTVT.

This chain joins TRBV15 and TRBJ2-3; TRBD2 agrees at 7 bases. The CDR3 is made up of 15 amino acids. The J segment lost 3 bases and the V segment lost 5 bases, leaving 8 bases of the junction unmatched. Per germline, CDR1 LNHNV and CDR2 YYDKDF (reference sequence). Written as DNA, the CDR3 is TGTGCCACCAGCCCCAGCGGGGCTAGGACAGATACGCAGTATTTT. It yields the protein CATSPSGARTDTQYF.

The CDR3, as DNA: TGTGCCAGCAGTTCCGGGGGGGGTTTTCAGCCCCAGCATTTT. It codes for CASSSGGGFQPQHF. The chain combines TRBV28 with TRBJ1-5, with D maybe TRBD1 (5 bases). This CDR3 has 14 amino acids. V dropped 4 bases and J dropped 6 bases, with 13 bases sitting between them. Germline V gene data show CDR1 as MDHEN and CDR2 as SYDVKM.

V usage is TRBV7-2 and J usage is TRBJ2-3, with 11 bases fitting TRBD2. CDR1 SGHTA and CDR2 FQGNSA come from the germline V gene. The CDR3 sequence is 16 residues long. V gave up 5 bases and J gave up 8 bases; unmatched junction bases: 12. In DNA form, the CDR3 reads TGTGCCAGCAGCCTGACTAGCGGGGCACAAGAAGTTACGCAGTATTTT. Its protein is CASSLTSGAQEVTQYF.

This rearrangement joins TRBV9 to TRBJ2-1; 9 positions agree with TRBD2. Germline V gives CDR1 SGDLS, CDR2 YYNGEE. V lost 0 bases, J lost 4 bases, and 5 bases stayed unmatched. The CDR3 is made up of 16 amino acids. The CDR3 is CASSVGASGTYNEQFF. The DNA of the CDR3 is TGTGCCAGCAGCGTAGGGGCTAGCGGGACTTACAATGAGCAGTTCTTC.

The chain recombines TRBV19 with TRBJ1-3; D is unresolved. Germline V CDR1 and CDR2: LNHDA, SQIVND (reference sequence). This CDR3 has 15 amino acids. Trimming removed 3 bases from V and 4 bases from J, with 13 bases in between. CDR3 sequence (DNA): TGTGCCAGTAGTATTAGTTCAGCGGCGGGAAACACCATATATTTT. This encodes CASSISSAAGNTIYF.

J is TRBJ2-1 and V is TRBV6-4; 14 nucleotides agree with TRBD2. The CDR3 runs to 13 residues. V shed 3 bases, J shed 12 bases, and the junction held 1 base outside the gene matches. CDR1 is MRHNA, CDR2 SNTAGT, per germline. CDR3 nucleotides: TGTGCCAGCAGTGAAGGACTAGCGGGAGGGCAGTTCTTC. Translated: CASSEGLAGGQFF.

The chain is built from TRBV7-2 and TRBJ2-5; D is unresolved. Germline V lookup: CDR1 SGHTA, CDR2 FQGNSA. Trimming cost V 6 bases and J 0 bases, with 8 bases left between them. The CDR3 loop spans 13 amino acids. The CDR3 DNA is TGTGCCAGCAGTCTGAAGCACCAAGAGACCCAGTACTTC. Protein: CASSLKHQETQYF.

The chain joins TRBV9 to TRBJ2-3, with TRBD2 identical over 11 bases. Germline assignment: CDR1 SGDLS and CDR2 YYNGEE. The CDR3 loop spans 17 amino acids. V lost 0 bases and J lost 6; bases outside the gene matches: 9. The CDR3 loop is CASSVDPSGRMADTQYF. The CDR3 DNA is TGTGCCAGCAGCGTAGACCCTAGCGGGAGGATGGCGGATACGCAGTATTTT.

This clone was detected a few times. The genes are TRBV19 and TRBJ1-1, with D perhaps matching TRBD1 (6 bases). The V gene lost 6 bases and the J gene lost 0 bases, with 14 bases spanning the gap. The CDR3 extends over 15 amino acids. Germline V CDR1 and CDR2: LNHDA, SQIVND (reference sequence). The CDR3 sequence is CASSTGQPMNTEAFF. CDR3 nucleotides: TGTGCCAGTAGCACTGGACAGCCGATGAACACTGAAGCTTTCTTT.

CDR3: CASSLEGTGHDEQYF. In DNA, the CDR3 is TGTGCCAGCAGCTTAGAGGGGACAGGGCATGACGAGCAGTACTTC. The genes are TRBV7-2 and TRBJ2-7; 9 nucleotides match TRBD1. Per germline, CDR1 SGHTA and CDR2 FQGNSA. V was pared by 1 base and J by 5 bases, with 6 bases of the junction left unmatched. CDR3 size: 15 residues.

This chain joins TRBV5-1 and TRBJ2-7, with 9 bases aligning to TRBD1. V was pared by 2 bases and J by 6 bases, with 6 bases of the junction left unmatched. Germline V lookup: CDR1 SGHRS, CDR2 YFSETQ. The length of the CDR3 is 14 residues. The CDR3 here is CASSLGTGYIEQYF. For the CDR3, the DNA is TGCGCCAGCAGCTTAGGGACAGGGTATATCGAGCAGTACTTC.

On this clone: Germline and junction disagree at one end, which may indicate a read error. The rearrangement links TRBV7-9 to TRBJ2-7, with a tentative D call TRBD1 (8 bases). The CDR3 extends over 16 amino acids. Germline CDR1 is SEHNR and CDR2 is FQNEAQ (reference sequence). CDR3: CSSSFWTGRGVYEQYF. DNA of the CDR3: TGTTCCAGCAGCTTCTGGACAGGGAGGGGCGTCTACGAGCAGTACTTC.

CDR3 sequence (DNA): TGTGCCACTCGCCGTGGCTATGAGCAGTTCTTC. Protein sequence: CATRRGYEQFF. The V gene is TRBV19, the J gene TRBJ2-1; D is ambiguous. Looked up from germline, CDR1 is LNHDA and CDR2 is SQIVND (reference sequence). Trimming stripped 10 bases from V and 8 bases from J, with 12 bases between. This CDR3 comprises 11 residues.

This clone has more than one count but fewer than ten. The V and J genes are TRBV6-4 and TRBJ2-2; 11 nucleotides line up with TRBD2. The germline gives CDR1 MRHNA, CDR2 SNTAGT. CDR3 size: 14 residues. The J segment lost 5 bases and the V segment lost 5 bases, leaving 1 base of the junction unmatched. CDR3 DNA: TGTGCCAGCAGTCGACTAGCGGGAACCGGGGAGCTGTTTTTT. It translates to CASSRLAGTGELFF.

This chain links TRBV6-1 with TRBJ1-2; a weak D match, TRBD1 (5 bases). This CDR3 has 14 residues. Trimming stripped 11 bases from V and 0 bases from J, with 16 bases between. Germline loops: CDR1 MNHNS, CDR2 SASEGT. The CDR3 here is CASGIELTNYGYTF. The CDR3 region has the DNA TGTGCCTCAGGGATAGAGCTTACTAACTATGGCTACACCTTC.